These T cell receptor beta chains were read from a single sample in a study of T cells in Graves' hyperthyroidism and ophthalmopathy. TCRdb reprocessed the multiplex PCR reads with MiXCR, giving one entry per CDR3 protein. The sample yields around 690,000 distinct CDR3 sequences, about a fifth seen once. Sequencing used blood. The receptors were sampled from a man aged 25 to 40 with Graves' ophthalmopathy. CDR3s include the opening cysteine and the closing phenylalanine or tryptophan. A D gene is named only where the DNA matches it firmly. Some rows have no size entry. The others give once, few or many, or a class for an expanded clone.

v_gene,d_gene,abundance,j_gene,CDR3nt,CDR3aa
TRBV5-1,NA,few,TRBJ2-3,TGCGCCAGCAGCTTGGGACGGAATACGCAGTATTTT,CASSLGRNTQYF
TRBV24-1,NA,many,TRBJ2-1,TGTGCCACCAGTGATATTCGTGGTGCCTACAATGAGCAGTTCTTC,CATSDIRGAYNEQFF
TRBV24-1,TRBD2,few,TRBJ2-3,TGTGCCACCAGTGACCGACTAGCGGGACCCTACACAGATACGCAGTATTTT,CATSDRLAGPYTDTQYF
TRBV4-3,TRBD2,once,TRBJ2-3,TGCGCCAGCAGCCGAGACAGGGCAATTACCGGGACTAGCTCGGCAGATACGCAGTATTTT,CASSRDRAITGTSSADTQYF
TRBV2,TRBD2,NA,TRBJ2-3,TGTGCCAGCAAAACAGCGGGGGTCACAGATACGCAGTATTTT,CASKTAGVTDTQYF
TRBV14,TRBD2,NA,TRBJ2-5,TGTGCCAGCAGCCAGCCAAGATCCCCTAGCGGCAGGGAGACCCAGTACTTC,CASSQPRSPSGRETQYF
TRBV20-1,NA,NA,TRBJ2-7,TGCAGTGCTAGAAGCCGGACTGATTGGCCCTACGAGCAGTACTTC,CSARSRTDWPYEQYF
TRBV4-2,NA,NA,TRBJ2-3,TGTGCCAGCAGCCAATATGAGAGGGATACGCAGTATTTT,CASSQYERDTQYF
TRBV4-1,NA,NA,TRBJ2-5,TGCGCCAGCAGAAGTTATGAGACCCAGTACTTC,CASRSYETQYF
TRBV6-1,TRBD2,NA,TRBJ2-7,TGTGCCAGCAGTGAGGGTAGCGGGAACTACGAGCAGTACTTC,CASSEGSGNYEQYF
TRBV25-1,NA,NA,TRBJ2-2,TGTGCCAGCAGTGAATTTTATGGCGGGGAGCTGTTTTTT,CASSEFYGGELFF
TRBV6-1,TRBD1,few,TRBJ2-2,TGTGCCAGCAGTGAAAATAGGGGACAGGGCTGGAGGCGGACCGGGGAGCTGTTTTTT,CASSENRGQGWRRTGELFF
TRBV7-9,TRBD1,few,TRBJ2-6,TGTGCCACCTTGGGGACAGGCCGCTCTGGGGCCAACGTCCTGACTTTC,CATLGTGRSGANVLTF
TRBV11-2,NA,many,TRBJ2-5,TGTGCCAGCAGCTTATCGATAGGGCTACAAGAGACCCAGTACTTC,CASSLSIGLQETQYF
TRBV5-1,TRBD1,few,TRBJ2-7,TGCGCCAGCAGCGGAACAGGGGGCGCGGAGCAGTACTTC,CASSGTGGAEQYF
TRBV10-3,NA,NA,TRBJ1-1,TGTGCCATCAGTGAGCCGGGTACACAGGGGAACACTGAAGCTTTCTTT,CAISEPGTQGNTEAFF
TRBV7-2,TRBD1,many,TRBJ2-7,TGTGCCAGCAGTCCACCCGGGACAGGGTCCCTTTCCTACGAGCAGTACTTC,CASSPPGTGSLSYEQYF
TRBV6-5,NA,NA,TRBJ2-7,TGTGCCAGCAGTTGGGGAAGGAGCGCCTACGAGCAGTACTTC,CASSWGRSAYEQYF
TRBV9,TRBD2,few,TRBJ2-7,TGTGCCAGCAGCAGGGGCGCCTTTAGCGGGCCGGACTCCTACGAGCAGTACTTC,CASSRGAFSGPDSYEQYF
TRBV3-1,TRBD2,many,TRBJ2-3,TGTGCCAGCAGCCAAGAAAGGGTCGGACTAGCGGGAAGAGATACGCAGTATTTT,CASSQERVGLAGRDTQYF
TRBV5-5,NA,NA,TRBJ2-5,TGTGCCAGCAGCCCCGGACGGAGAGTGCAAGAGACCCAGTACTTC,CASSPGRRVQETQYF
TRBV20-1,NA,many,TRBJ2-5,TGCAGTGCTAGAGACTCGTCTAGGGGGGAGACCCAGTACTTC,CSARDSSRGETQYF
TRBV5-1,NA,few,TRBJ1-2,TGCGCCAGCAGCGAGAGGCAGGGTTTGGATGGCTACACCTTC,CASSERQGLDGYTF
TRBV6-1,NA,NA,TRBJ2-5,TGTGCCAGCAGGATGGTGGAGGGGGTAGAGACCCAGTACTTC,CASRMVEGVETQYF
TRBV2,NA,many,TRBJ1-5,TGTGCCAGCAGCGTTTGGGCAGGGGAAGATCAGCCCCAGCATTTT,CASSVWAGEDQPQHF
TRBV3-1,NA,NA,TRBJ1-1,TGTGCCAGCAGCCAAGGGGCGGCCACTGAAGCTTTCTTT,CASSQGAATEAFF
TRBV29-1,TRBD2,once,TRBJ2-1,TGCAGCGTTGAAGGGGGACTAGCGGGAGAAATAGCCTACAATGAGCAGTTCTTC,CSVEGGLAGEIAYNEQFF
TRBV20-1,NA,few,TRBJ1-5,TGCAGTGCGGGGAGTTCTTCTCCTCAGCCCCAGCATTTT,CSAGSSSPQPQHF
TRBV12-3/TRBV12-4,TRBD2,many,TRBJ2-5,TGTGCCAGCAGTGGCTTGGGGGGGTTGGAGTCGGAGACCCAGTACTTC,CASSGLGGLESETQYF
TRBV20-1,NA,NA,TRBJ2-3,TGCAGTGCTTCATTGGACGCGACAGATACGCAGTATTTT,CSASLDATDTQYF
TRBV4-1,NA,NA,TRBJ2-7,TGCGCCAGCAGCTTAACCGGGACGGGGGACTACGAGCAGTACTTC,CASSLTGTGDYEQYF
TRBV3-1,NA,many,TRBJ2-5,TGTGCCAGCAGCCAAGGAGTCCAGAAAGAGACCCAGTACTTC,CASSQGVQKETQYF
TRBV7-9,NA,few,TRBJ2-7,TGTGCCAGCAAGCGGACGGGACAGACTAGCGAGCAGTACTTC,CASKRTGQTSEQYF
TRBV5-1,NA,many,TRBJ1-1,TGCGCCAGCAGCTTGGCCTCTAAGCTGACTGAAGCTTTCTTT,CASSLASKLTEAFF
TRBV7-2,NA,few,TRBJ2-1,TGTGCCAGCAGCTTGGCCGCCCCCTACAATGAGCAGTTCTTC,CASSLAAPYNEQFF
TRBV20-1,NA,many,TRBJ1-5,TGCAGTGCTAGAGAGGACAGCAATCAGCCCCAGCATTTT,CSAREDSNQPQHF
TRBV6-5,TRBD2,few,TRBJ2-2,TGTGCCAGCAGTTACCGTAAGCGAATTAGCGGGGCGAACACCGGGGAGCTGTTTTTT,CASSYRKRISGANTGELFF
TRBV12-3/TRBV12-4,NA,many,TRBJ1-5,TGTGCCAGCAGCCCTACCCCGGGGAGCAATCAGCCCCAGCATTTT,CASSPTPGSNQPQHF
TRBV29-1,NA,NA,TRBJ2-3,TGCAGCGTTGAACCAGTCGGGAGTCCTGTGGATACGCAGTATTTT,CSVEPVGSPVDTQYF
TRBV7-2,TRBD1,few,TRBJ2-3,TGTGCCAGCAGCTTAGGGACAGGGGGCGCGAGTAGAGATACGCAGTATTTT,CASSLGTGGASRDTQYF
TRBV2,TRBD2,many,TRBJ2-7,TGTGCCAGCAAACCGGGACTAGCGAGCAACTACGAGCAGTACTTC,CASKPGLASNYEQYF
TRBV5-1,NA,NA,TRBJ2-7,TGCGCCAGCAGCCCCGGGACGTACAATTCCTACGAGCAGTACTTC,CASSPGTYNSYEQYF
TRBV27,NA,NA,TRBJ1-1,TGTGCCAGCAACCGGGGGGGGATGAACACTGAAGCTTTCTTT,CASNRGGMNTEAFF